The 13 T cell receptor beta chains below all came from one sample that was sequenced in a study of cytomegalovirus exposure and HLA in healthy donors. Researchers ran the PCR with 60 Vbeta and 13 Jbeta primers. Using immunoSEQ multiplex PCR, the repertoire was profiled, and TCRdb retains in-frame clones only, with some absent. This table holds under 150,000 clones, roughly 76% found once. The sequencing input was PBMCs. The receptors originated from a man aged 18 to 29 in good health and CMV-seronegative.

This chain connects TRBV4-1 to TRBJ2-3; 10 bases agree with TRBD1. From germline, CDR1 is MGHRA and CDR2 YSYEKL. With V trimmed by 2 bases and J by 3 bases, 14 bases remained unmatched. The CDR3 sequence is 19 residues long. CDR3 sequence: CASSQPRDRGRIRTDTQYF. The DNA of the CDR3 is TGCGCCAGCAGCCAACCCCGGGACAGGGGCCGTATTAGGACAGATACGCAGTATTTT.

J is TRBJ2-7 and V is TRBV30, with TRBD2 identical over 8 bases. Looked up from germline, CDR1 is GTSNPN and CDR2 is SVGIG (reference sequence). Germline trimming cut 2 bases from V and 3 bases from J; bases unmatched to any gene: 0. The CDR3 extends over 12 amino acids. CDR3 residues: CAWSSGSYEQYF. Written as DNA, the CDR3 is TGTGCCTGGAGTAGCGGGAGCTACGAGCAGTACTTC.

V and J are TRBV29-1 and TRBJ1-1; weak D call: TRBD1 (5 bases). The length of the CDR3 is 13 residues. Germline V gives CDR1 SQVTM, CDR2 ANQGSEA. Trimming cost V 8 bases and J 0 bases, with 13 bases left between them. The CDR3 DNA reads as TGCAGCCTCCGGACAAGAATGAACACTGAAGCTTTCTTT. The encoded protein is CSLRTRMNTEAFF.

This clone was observed a single time. The chain has TRBV7-2 and TRBJ2-2, with D unresolved. The germline V and J ends were trimmed by 0 bases and 1 base, with 6 bases remaining between them. CDR1 is SGHTA, CDR2 FQGNSA, per germline. This CDR3 has 15 residues. The CDR3 DNA is TGTGCCAGCAGCTTAGCTCGGTGGAACACCGGGGAGCTGTTTTTT. Translating gives CASSLARWNTGELFF.

The chain uses TRBV27 and TRBJ1-1; a weak D match, TRBD1 (5 bases). This CDR3 is built from 15 residues. Germline CDR1 MNHEY, CDR2 SMNVEV (reference sequence). The ends were cut back, 0 bases at V and 12 bases at J, with 20 bases in the middle. The CDR3 region is CASSLSLGGRVKSFF. The CDR3 DNA is TGTGCCAGCAGTTTATCCCTAGGTGGCAGGGTCAAATCTTTCTTT.

This clone was detected once. The chain recombines TRBV6-8 with TRBJ2-1; TRBD2 might be the D (5 bases). There are 13 residues in the CDR3. Trimming took off 10 bases at V and 6 bases at J, with 16 bases between the two ends. CDR1 and CDR2 (germline): MNHGY, SAAAGT. CDR3 sequence (DNA): TGTGCCATCCCACCGGGGTCACGCAATGAGCAGTTCTTC. It specifies CAIPPGSRNEQFF.

The chain uses TRBV29-1 and TRBJ2-5, with 9 bases that match TRBD1. The end of the DNA fits TRBJ2-7 better, so the J call may be wrong. The V gene's germline CDR1 is SQVTM and CDR2 ANQGSEA. This CDR3 contains 12 residues. The CDR3 nucleotides read TGCAGCGGGGGACAGGGACCGGGCGAGCAGTACTTC. It translates to CSGGQGPGEQYF.

The chain combines TRBV28 with TRBJ1-4; TRBD1 agrees at 10 bases. V gave up 4 bases and J gave up 4 bases; unmatched junction bases: 15. Germline loops: CDR1 MDHEN, CDR2 SYDVKM. The CDR3 is 19 amino acids. The chain's CDR3 is CASSSPRGTGDARNEKLFF. In DNA form, the CDR3 reads TGTGCCAGCAGTTCCCCCCGAGGGACAGGGGACGCTCGTAATGAAAAACTGTTTTTT.

This clone was seen a single time. V usage is TRBV7-9 and J usage is TRBJ2-1, with no clear D. CDR1 is SEHNR, CDR2 FQNEAQ, per germline (reference sequence). This CDR3 has 16 residues. Trimming shortened V by 2 bases and J by 9 bases, and 20 bases separated the two germline ends. The CDR3 reads CASSLTPQRLRAEQFF. DNA of the CDR3: TGTGCCAGCAGCTTAACCCCCCAACGCTTGAGAGCTGAGCAGTTCTTC.

This clone was recorded once. V usage is TRBV2 and J usage is TRBJ2-5, with 12 positions matching TRBD2. V lost 9 bases to trimming and J lost 0 bases; unmatched junction nucleotides: 8. CDR3 length equals 16 residues. Looked up from germline, CDR1 is SNHLY and CDR2 is FYNNEI. The CDR3 here is CASRTSGEPYQETQYF. The CDR3 DNA is TGTGCCAGTCGGACTAGCGGGGAACCGTACCAAGAGACCCAGTACTTC.

V gene TRBV7-8 combines with J gene TRBJ1-1; D is unresolved. The CDR3 runs to 15 residues. V was shortened by 0 bases and J by 1 base, with 9 bases between the two germline ends. Per the germline V gene, CDR1 is SGHVS and CDR2 is FQNEAQ. DNA of the CDR3: TGTGCCAGCAGCTTAGCTGGAAGAGGGAACACTGAAGCTTTCTTT. Residues: CASSLAGRGNTEAFF. Complete variable domain (other parts from reference TRBV7-8 and TRBJ1-1): GAGVSQSPRYKVAKRGQDVALRCDPISGHVSLFWYQQALGQGPEFLTYFQNEAQLDKSGLPSDRFFAERPEGSVSTLKIQRTQQEDSAVYLCASSLAGRGNTEAFFGQGTRLTVV.

The rearrangement joins TRBV18 to TRBJ1-4; D is ambiguous. Trimming cost V 3 bases and J 8 bases, with 16 bases left between them. From germline, CDR1 is KGHSH and CDR2 LQKENI. The CDR3 has 15 residues. CDR3 region: CASSPPGGPGEKLFF. The DNA of the CDR3 is TGTGCCAGCTCACCTCCGGGAGGCCCGGGGGAAAAACTGTTTTTT. The complete variable domain, with remaining parts taken from reference TRBV18 and TRBJ1-4, reads NAGVMQNPRHLVRRRGQEARLRCSPMKGHSHVYWYRQLPEEGLKFMVYLQKENIIDESGMPKERFSAEFPKEGPSILRIQQVVRGDSAAYFCASSPPGGPGEKLFFGSGTQLSVL.

The chain carries TRBV29-1 and TRBJ2-7; perhaps TRBD2 as D (5 bases). Deletions cut 6 bases from V and 1 base from J, with 13 bases between. This CDR3 comprises 13 residues. Germline V gives CDR1 SQVTM, CDR2 ANQGSEA. Written as DNA, the CDR3 is TGCAGCGTAGAGGGTGGGAATTCCTACGAGCAGTACTTC. This translates into CSVEGGNSYEQYF.